One sample yielded the 2 T cell receptor beta chains listed below, sequenced in a study of T-cell memory formation after mild COVID-19. MiXCR, applied by TCRdb to the 5' RACE reads, yields one record per CDR3 protein. Of about 360,000 distinct CDR3 sequences in the sample, approximately 15% are singletons; the top ten hold 20% to 25%. The specimen was PBMCs or a T cell subset sorted from them (not recorded which). The receptors originated from a man between 18 and 29 years old who had mild COVID-19 (a few samples of this study predate the infection). Cell type and time point are not known.

V and J are TRBV2 and TRBJ1-1; D remains ambiguous. Germline assignment: CDR1 SNHLY and CDR2 FYNNEI. The CDR3 has 11 amino acids. Trimming took 11 bases from V and 3 from J, leaving 10 bases between them. The CDR3 sequence: CAGSGHTEAFF. CDR3 coding DNA: TGTGCCGGGTCCGGGCACACTGAAGCTTTCTTT. Complete variable domain (other parts from reference TRBV2 and TRBJ1-1): EPEVTQTPSHQVTQMGQEVILRCVPISNHLYFYWYRQILGQKVEFLVSFYNNEISEKSEIFDDQFSVERPDGSNFTLKIRSTKLEDSAMYFCAGSGHTEAFFGQGTRLTVV.

The chain combines TRBV12-5 with TRBJ2-1, with D hard to call. Trimming pared 7 bases from V and 9 bases from J, leaving 19 bases between. In germline, CDR1 is LGHNT, CDR2 FRNRAP. CDR3 size: 14 residues. The CDR3 sequence: CASELWAALGEQFF. CDR3 in DNA: TGTGCTAGTGAATTGTGGGCGGCCTTAGGTGAGCAGTTCTTC.